This TCR beta chain was identified during a study of cytomegalovirus exposure and HLA in healthy donors. Turning to the study itself: Genotyping showed approximately 81% of 350 to 400 donors falling in the Caucasian-associated ancestry cluster.

Study results and limitations: TCR sequences were mostly rare, though some public TCRs occurred in many donors. Fewer N-insertions than the roughly 670-donor mean were reportedly shown by an Asian-associated ancestry cluster in a later analysis. Later analysis placed DRB1 highest and HLA-C lowest in TCR association rates, which differed by HLA locus.

The CDR3 loop spans 16 amino acids. CDR1 and CDR2 (germline): MNHNY, SVGAGI (reference sequence). V was trimmed by 2 bases and J by 7 bases, leaving 17 bases between them. The study ran its PCR with 60 Vbeta and 13 Jbeta primers. Profiled with immunoSEQ multiplex PCR; TCRdb holds only in-frame clones, not every one. The table shows around 150,000 clones, with about 81% occurring only once. This clone has only a few counts. The antigen remains unidentified. The chain combines TRBV6-6 with TRBJ1-4, with a possible D match to TRBD1 (5 bases). The TCR sequence derives from a woman aged 45-60 years in good health and CMV-seropositive. Sequencing was performed on PBMCs. The CDR3 bases are TGTGCCAGCAGTTACGGCCTCGGGGGAGAAGGTGAAAAACTGTTTTTT. This codes for CASSYGLGGEGEKLFF.